This T cell receptor (beta chain) was observed in a study of T-cell memory formation after mild COVID-19. This CDR3 is 13 amino acids long. V was shortened by 6 bases and J by 7 bases, with 15 bases between the two germline ends. CDR1 and CDR2 (germline): DFQATT, SNEGSKA (reference sequence). A 5'RACE reaction primed in the constant segment made cDNA libraries of TCR alpha and TCR beta, and these carried sample barcodes and UMIs. A single record per CDR3 protein comes from TCRdb applying MiXCR to the 5' RACE reads. The table lists a few hundred thousand distinct CDR3 sequences, approximately 22% of them singletons.

The sequence was obtained from a man between 18 and 35 years old who had mild COVID-19 (a few samples of this study predate the infection). Cell type and time point are not known. The chain combines TRBV20-1 with TRBJ1-4; tentative D call: TRBD1 (5 bases). Sequencing was done on a sample of PBMCs or a T cell subset sorted from them (not recorded which). CDR3 sequence (DNA): TGCAGTGCCCCGGGGGGAATCGTTGAAAAACTGTTTTTT. It specifies CSAPGGIVEKLFF.